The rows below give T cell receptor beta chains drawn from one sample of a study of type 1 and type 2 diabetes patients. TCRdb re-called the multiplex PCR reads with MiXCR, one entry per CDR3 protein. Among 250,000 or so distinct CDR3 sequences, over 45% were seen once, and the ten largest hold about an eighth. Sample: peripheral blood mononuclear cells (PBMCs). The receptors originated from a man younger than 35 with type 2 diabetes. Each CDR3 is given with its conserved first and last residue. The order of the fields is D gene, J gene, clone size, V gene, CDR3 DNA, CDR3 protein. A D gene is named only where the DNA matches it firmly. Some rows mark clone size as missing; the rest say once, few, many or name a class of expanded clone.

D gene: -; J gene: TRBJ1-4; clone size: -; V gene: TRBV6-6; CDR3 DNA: TGTGCCAGCAGTTATGTCAGTAATGAAAAACTGTTTTTT; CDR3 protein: CASSYVSNEKLFF
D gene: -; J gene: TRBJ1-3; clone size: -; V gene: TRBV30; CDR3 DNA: TGTGCCTGGAGGGGAAACGGAAACACCATATATTTT; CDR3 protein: CAWRGNGNTIYF
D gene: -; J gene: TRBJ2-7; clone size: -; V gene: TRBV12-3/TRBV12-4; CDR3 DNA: TGTGCCAGCAGTTCAGCTAGCAACGAGCAGTACTTC; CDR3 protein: CASSSASNEQYF
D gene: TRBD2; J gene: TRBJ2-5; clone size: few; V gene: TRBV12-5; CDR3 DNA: TGTGCTAGTGGTTTGGGGGCGGGGGGGCAACAAGAGACCCAGTACTTC; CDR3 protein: CASGLGAGGQQETQYF
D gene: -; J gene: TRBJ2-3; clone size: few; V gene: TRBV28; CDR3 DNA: TGTGCCAGCATGGCAGGCACAGATACGCAGTATTTT; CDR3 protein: CASMAGTDTQYF
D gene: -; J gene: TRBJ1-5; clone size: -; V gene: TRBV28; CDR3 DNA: TGTGCCAGCAGTCTTGAGCTGGGGCAGCCCCAGCATTTT; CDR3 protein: CASSLELGQPQHF
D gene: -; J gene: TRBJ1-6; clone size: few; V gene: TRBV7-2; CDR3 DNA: TGTGCCAGCAACACAGAGGGAGCGTATTCACCCCTCCACTTT; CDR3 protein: CASNTEGAYSPLHF
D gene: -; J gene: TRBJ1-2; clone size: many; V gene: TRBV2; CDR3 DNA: TGTGCCAGCAGTGAAGCGCGACACCTATATGGCTACACCTTC; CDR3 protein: CASSEARHLYGYTF
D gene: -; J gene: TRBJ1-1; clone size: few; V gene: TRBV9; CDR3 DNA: TGTGCCAGCAGCGTAGAGGTGGGCACTGAAGCTTTCTTT; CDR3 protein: CASSVEVGTEAFF
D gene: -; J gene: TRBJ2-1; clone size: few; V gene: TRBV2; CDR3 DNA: TGTGCCAGCAGTGAACAGGGTCTAGCGATCCATGAGCAGTTCTTC; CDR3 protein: CASSEQGLAIHEQFF
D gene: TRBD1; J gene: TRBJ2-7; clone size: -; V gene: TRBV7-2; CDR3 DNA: TGTGCCAGCAGCGAACAGGGGACAGACTACGAGCAGTACTTC; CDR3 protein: CASSEQGTDYEQYF
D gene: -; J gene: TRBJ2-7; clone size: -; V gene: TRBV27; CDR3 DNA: TGTGCCAGCAGTTTTAAACCCGGGACCGACGTATACGAGCAGTACTTC; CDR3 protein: CASSFKPGTDVYEQYF
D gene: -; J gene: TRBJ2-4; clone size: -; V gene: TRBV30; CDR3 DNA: TGTGCCTGGAGTGTACAGGTCATTCAGTACTTC; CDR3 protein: CAWSVQVIQYF
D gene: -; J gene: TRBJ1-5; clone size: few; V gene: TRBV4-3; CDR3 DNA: TGCGCCAGCAGCCAAGAATATAGGGACTTACGGGAAGGTCAGCCCCAGCATTTT; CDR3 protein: CASSQEYRDLREGQPQHF
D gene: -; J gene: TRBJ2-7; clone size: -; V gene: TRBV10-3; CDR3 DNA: TGTGCCAGCGGGCCGACAGCGCCAACCTACGAGCAGTACTTC; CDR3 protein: CASGPTAPTYEQYF
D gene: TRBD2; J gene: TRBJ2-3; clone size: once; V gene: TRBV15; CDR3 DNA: TGTGCCACCAGCAGAGTTAGCGGGATCACAGATACGCAGTATTTT; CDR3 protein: CATSRVSGITDTQYF
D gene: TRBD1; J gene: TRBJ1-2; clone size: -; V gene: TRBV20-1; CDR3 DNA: TGCAGTGCTAAAGCGACAGGGTGGTTTAACTATGGCTACACCTTC; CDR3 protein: CSAKATGWFNYGYTF
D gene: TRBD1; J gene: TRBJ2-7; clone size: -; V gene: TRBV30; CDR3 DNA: TGTGCCTGGGACAGACAGGGGGCTTACGAGCAGTACTTC; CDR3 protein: CAWDRQGAYEQYF
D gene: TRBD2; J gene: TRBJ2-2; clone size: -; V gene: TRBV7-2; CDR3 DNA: TGTGCCAGCAGCCCCCCTGTCGGCGGGGGGTTGGACGGGGAGCTGTTTTTT; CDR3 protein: CASSPPVGGGLDGELFF
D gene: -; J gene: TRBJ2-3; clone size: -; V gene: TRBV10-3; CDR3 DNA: TGTGCCATCACCGACCGTCCCCAGGTAGATACGCAGTATTTT; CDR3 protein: CAITDRPQVDTQYF
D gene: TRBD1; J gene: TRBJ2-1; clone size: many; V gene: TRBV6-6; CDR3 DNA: TGTGCCAGCAGCCGGGACAGCTACAATGAGCAGTTCTTC; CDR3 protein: CASSRDSYNEQFF
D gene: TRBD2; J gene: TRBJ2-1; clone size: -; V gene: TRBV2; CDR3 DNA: TGTGCCAGCAGCGGGGGACTAGCGGGGGGCAATGAGCAGTTCTTC; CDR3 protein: CASSGGLAGGNEQFF
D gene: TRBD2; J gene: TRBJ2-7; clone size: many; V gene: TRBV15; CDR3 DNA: TGTGCCACCAGCAGAGAGGGACTAGCGGGAGACGAGCAGTACTTC; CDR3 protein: CATSREGLAGDEQYF
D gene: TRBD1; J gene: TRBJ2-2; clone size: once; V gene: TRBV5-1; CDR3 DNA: TGCGCCAGCAGCTCGAAAACAGGGGTGGTAACCGGGGAGCTGTTTTTT; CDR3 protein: CASSSKTGVVTGELFF
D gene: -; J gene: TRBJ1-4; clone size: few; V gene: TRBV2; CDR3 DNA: TGTGCCAGCAAGGAAGTCAATGAAAAACTGTTTTTT; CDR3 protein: CASKEVNEKLFF
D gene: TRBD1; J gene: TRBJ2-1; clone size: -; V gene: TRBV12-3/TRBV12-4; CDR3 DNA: TGTGCCAGCAGTTTTGGGGACAGGGTGTGGGAGCAGTTCTTC; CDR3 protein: CASSFGDRVWEQFF
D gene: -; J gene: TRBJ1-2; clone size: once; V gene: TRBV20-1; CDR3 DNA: TGCAGTGCTAGAATGGGGGGGCGGCCTTCGGGAGGCTACACCTTC; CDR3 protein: CSARMGGRPSGGYTF
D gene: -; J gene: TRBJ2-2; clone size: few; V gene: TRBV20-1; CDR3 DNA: TGCAGTGCTAGAAACGAGACCGGGGAGCTGTTTTTT; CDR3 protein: CSARNETGELFF